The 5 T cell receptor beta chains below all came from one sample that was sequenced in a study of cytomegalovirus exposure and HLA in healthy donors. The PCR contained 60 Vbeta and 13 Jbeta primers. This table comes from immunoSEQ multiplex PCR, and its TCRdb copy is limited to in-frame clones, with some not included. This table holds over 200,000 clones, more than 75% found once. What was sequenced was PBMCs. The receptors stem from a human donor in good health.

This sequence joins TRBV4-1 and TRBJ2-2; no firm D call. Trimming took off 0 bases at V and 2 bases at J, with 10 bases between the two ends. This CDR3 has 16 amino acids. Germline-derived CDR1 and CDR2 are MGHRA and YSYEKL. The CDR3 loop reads CASSQDGGGNTGELFF. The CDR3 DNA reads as TGCGCCAGCAGCCAAGATGGCGGTGGAAACACCGGGGAGCTGTTTTTT.

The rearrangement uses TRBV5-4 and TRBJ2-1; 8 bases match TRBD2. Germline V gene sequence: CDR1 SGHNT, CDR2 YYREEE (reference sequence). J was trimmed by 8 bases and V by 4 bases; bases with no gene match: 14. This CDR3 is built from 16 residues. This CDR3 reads CASSTEAGGKDHEQFF. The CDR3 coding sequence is TGTGCCAGCAGCACGGAGGCGGGGGGCAAGGACCATGAGCAGTTCTTC. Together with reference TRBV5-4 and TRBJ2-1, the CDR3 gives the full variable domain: ETGVTQSPTHLIKTRGQQVTLRCSSQSGHNTVSWYQQALGQGPQFIFQYYREEENGRGNFPPRFSGLQFPNYSSELNVNALELDDSALYLCASSTEAGGKDHEQFFGPGTRLTVL.

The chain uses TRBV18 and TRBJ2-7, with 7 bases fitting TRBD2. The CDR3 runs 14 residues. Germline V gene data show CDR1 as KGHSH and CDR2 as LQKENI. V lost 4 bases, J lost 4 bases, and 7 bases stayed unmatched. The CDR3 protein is CASSQPGLPYEQYF. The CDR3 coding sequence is TGTGCCAGCTCACAGCCGGGACTACCTTACGAGCAGTACTTC.

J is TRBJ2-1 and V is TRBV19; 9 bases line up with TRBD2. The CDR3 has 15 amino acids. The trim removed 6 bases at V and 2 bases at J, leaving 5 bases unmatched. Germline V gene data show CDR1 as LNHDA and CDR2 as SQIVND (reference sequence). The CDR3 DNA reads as TGTGCCAGTAGGAGTGCTAGCGGGACCTACAATGAGCAGTTCTTC. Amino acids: CASRSASGTYNEQFF. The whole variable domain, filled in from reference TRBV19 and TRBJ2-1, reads DGGITQSPKYLFRKEGQNVTLSCEQNLNHDAMYWYRQDPGQGLRLIYYSQIVNDFQKGDIAEGYSVSREKKESFPLTVTSAQKNPTAFYLCASRSASGTYNEQFFGPGTRLTVL.

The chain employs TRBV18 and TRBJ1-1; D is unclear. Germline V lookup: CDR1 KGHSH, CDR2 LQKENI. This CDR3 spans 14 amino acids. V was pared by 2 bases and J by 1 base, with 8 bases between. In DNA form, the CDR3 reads TGTGCCAGCTCACCATTCGAGGGGAACACTGAAGCTTTCTTT. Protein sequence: CASSPFEGNTEAFF.